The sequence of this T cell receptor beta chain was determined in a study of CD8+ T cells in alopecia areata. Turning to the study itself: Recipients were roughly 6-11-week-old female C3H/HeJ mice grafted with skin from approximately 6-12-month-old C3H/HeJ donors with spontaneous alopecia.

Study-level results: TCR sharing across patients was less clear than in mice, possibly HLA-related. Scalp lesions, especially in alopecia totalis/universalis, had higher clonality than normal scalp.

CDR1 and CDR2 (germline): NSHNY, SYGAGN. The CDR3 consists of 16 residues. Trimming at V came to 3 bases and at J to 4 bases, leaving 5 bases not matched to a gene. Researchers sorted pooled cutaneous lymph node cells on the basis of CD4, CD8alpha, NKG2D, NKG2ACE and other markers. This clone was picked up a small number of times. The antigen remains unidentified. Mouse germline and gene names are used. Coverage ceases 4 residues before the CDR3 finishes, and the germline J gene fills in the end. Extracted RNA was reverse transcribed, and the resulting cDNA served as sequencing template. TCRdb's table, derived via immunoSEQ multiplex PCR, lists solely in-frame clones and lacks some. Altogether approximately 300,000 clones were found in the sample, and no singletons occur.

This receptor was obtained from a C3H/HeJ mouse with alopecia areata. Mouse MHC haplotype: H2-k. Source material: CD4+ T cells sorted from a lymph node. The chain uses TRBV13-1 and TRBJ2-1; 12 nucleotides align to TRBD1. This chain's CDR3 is CASSGGQGARYAEQFF. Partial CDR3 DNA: TGTGCCAGCAGTGGGGGACAGGGGGCGCGGTATGCT.